This entry describes one TCR beta chain. The antigen remains unidentified. The CDR3 covers 17 residues. After removal of 0 bases from V and 2 bases from J, the junction contained 11 bases not matched to a gene. Germline-derived CDR1 and CDR2 are SGHDT and YYEEEE. Sequencing of TCR beta was carried out in blood CD8+ and CD4+ T cells. These data come from a study of CD8 T cells in Susac syndrome. Study at large: When their blood was taken, patients with Susac syndrome were therapy-naive, taking corticosteroids, or taking intravenous immunoglobulin alone. Study results and limitations: Total CD8+ and CD8+ TEMRA repertoires contained roughly 17 and five Susac-specific public clones, respectively.

An amount of RNA that ranged from roughly 0.45 to 1 ug was reverse transcribed with random hexamers. immunoSEQ multiplex PCR amplified TCR beta CDR3 across 54 Vbeta, 13 Jbeta. TCRdb re-called the immunoSEQ multiplex PCR reads through MiXCR, storing one row per CDR3 protein. The data hold around 80,000 distinct CDR3 sequences, with around 96% observed a single time. Sample: CD8+ T cells from PBMCs. This chain joins TRBV5-6 and TRBJ2-7; 7 positions agree with TRBD2. This TCR derives from a human donor with Susac syndrome. This CDR3 is CASSLGTWWRETYEQYF. CDR3 coding DNA: TGTGCCAGCAGCTTGGGGACATGGTGGCGGGAGACCTACGAGCAGTACTTC.